Below, one T cell receptor beta chain is given with its context. Its antigen is still unknown. The naive CD8 subset, CD45RO-negative cells positively selected for CCR7, excluded terminally differentiated effector memory CD45RA+ cells. These data originate in a study of shared clonotypes between healthy human individuals. Study overall: A couple of women and a few men aged 18 to 49 made up the donors.

General observations from the study: Naive CD4 clonotypes were shared across a handful of donors at about 5.2%.

TCRdb's copy holds only in-frame clones and misses some; the assay was immunoSEQ multiplex PCR. The sample lists some 2.1 million clones, 93% occurring once. Unmatched junction bases numbered 2, after V lost 3 bases and J lost 3 bases. The germline V gene encodes CDR1 GTSNPN and CDR2 SVGIG (reference sequence). CDR3 length equals 13 residues. The clonotype originates from a man between 18 and 35 years old in good health. Some clones in this sample may be carry-over from other donors' samples. Sample: naive CD8+ T cells from PBMCs. The chain couples TRBV30 to TRBJ2-7, with 10 bases identical to TRBD2. The CDR3 spells CAWRKREGYEQYF. CDR3 sequence (DNA): TGTGCCTGGAGAAAGCGGGAGGGCTACGAGCAGTACTTC. Filled out from reference TRBV30 and TRBJ2-7, the complete variable domain reads SQTIHQWPATLVQPVGSPLSLECTVEGTSNPNLYWYRQAAGRGLQLLFYSVGIGQISSEVPQNLSASRPQDRQFILSSKKLLLSDSGFYLCAWRKREGYEQYFGPGTRLTVT.